This T cell receptor beta chain was sequenced for a study of shared clonotypes between healthy human individuals. Only in-frame clones appear in the TCRdb table, and some are missing; sequencing was by immunoSEQ multiplex PCR. The sample includes almost 700,000 clones, about 90% of them seen just once. V was clipped by 5 bases and J by 2 bases, with 19 bases between them. The CDR3 runs 16 residues. The germline CDR1 and CDR2 sequences are MRHNA and SNTAGT. Naive CD8 cells were CD45RO-negative, positively selected for CCR7, excluding terminally differentiated effector memory CD45RA+ cells. Adults of Caucasian background living in Nashville, Tennessee made up all donors.

The V and J genes are TRBV6-4 and TRBJ2-7, with D hard to call. This clonotype was sampled from a young man in good health. Sequenced sample: naive CD8+ T cells sorted from blood. The CDR3 spells CASSIRLHILTYEQYF. The CDR3 DNA follows: TGTGCCAGCAGTATCAGATTGCATATCCTAACCTACGAGCAGTACTTC.